This T cell receptor (beta chain) was retrieved from a study of blood T cell repertoires in COVID-19. About the study: The origin of the acute and convalescent COVID-19 samples was the United States, Italy and Spain. T cells, B-cell-depleted T cells, or PBMCs supplied cDNA or gDNA.

In the original processing: Amplification with reference gene primers provided the estimates of nucleated cell counts. TCRdb's table, derived via immunoSEQ multiplex PCR, lists solely in-frame clones and lacks some. V and J calls and clone size are copied from that table; D and trimming were computed from the DNA. The table includes 200,000 or so clones, roughly four fifths detected once. The specimen was peripheral blood. This receptor was obtained from a woman aged 25 to 39 with acute or convalescent COVID-19.

The CDR3, as DNA: TGTGCCAGCAGCTTGGGAGTGGCGAACACCGGGGAGCTGTTTTTT. Encoded protein: CASSLGVANTGELFF. The chain links TRBV7-2 to TRBJ2-2, with D maybe TRBD2 (5 bases). The CDR3 sequence is 15 residues long. Germline CDR1 SGHTA, CDR2 FQGNSA. V lost 3 bases and J lost 0, with 8 bases in between.